This TCR beta chain was captured by sequencing in a study of blood T cell repertoires in COVID-19. Looking at the study overall: Italy, Spain and the United States were the sources of the convalescent and acute COVID-19 samples. PBMCs, B-cell-depleted T cells, or T cells provided the cDNA or gDNA that made up the material.

V shed 4 bases, J shed 5 bases, and the junction held 4 bases outside the gene matches. This CDR3 comprises 14 residues. Germline lookup yields CDR1 LGHNA and CDR2 YSLEER. Under the authors' procedure: Amplification of reference gene primers was used by the study to estimate nucleated cell counts. Only in-frame clones appear in the TCRdb table, and some are missing; sequencing was by immunoSEQ multiplex PCR. V and J calls and clone size come straight from that table; D and trimming were deduced from the DNA. Of some 110,000 clones listed, around 81% are singletons. The gene calls are TRBV4-3 and TRBJ2-2, with TRBD2 matching 7 bases. The source material was peripheral blood. The TCR was taken from a man older than 75 with acute or convalescent COVID-19. For the CDR3, the DNA is TGCGCCAGCAGCCGGAGCGGGGAAACCGGGGAGCTGTTTTTT. Translation gives CASSRSGETGELFF.